The present T cell receptor beta chain was sequenced within a study of tumor and adjacent non-tumor tissue in lung cancer. Study information: Aged about 31 to 80 years, patients included more than nine men and roughly five women with stage I to III disease. Each sample yielded around 4 million productive TCRbeta reads on average.

A word on this clonotype: Its target is not known.

RNA was extracted from bulk tissue without any cell sorting. This non-tumor lung sample came from over 3 cm beyond the tumor edge. Donors were chemotherapy-naive, newly diagnosed lung cancer surgical patients in China, August–late 2014. TCRbeta libraries were built with three rounds of nested PCR, modified from ARM-PCR. TCRdb fed the multiplex PCR reads into MiXCR, producing one record per CDR3 protein. Of approximately 100,000 distinct CDR3 sequences listed, about 62% are singletons. The V end lost 5 bases, the J end lost 2 bases, and 15 bases lay between the germline ends. This CDR3 region has 15 residues. Per germline, CDR1 SGHAT and CDR2 FQDESV (reference sequence). Whole-study results and caveats: In normal lung, the top 100 clones were significantly more dominant than in tumor.

The TCR sequence derives from a man under 40 with non-small cell lung cancer. The sequenced sample was distant non-tumor lung tissue. The chain links TRBV11-1 to TRBJ2-5; D is perhaps TRBD1 (5 bases). The CDR3 sequence is CASSNHMGQQETQYF. DNA for the CDR3: TGTGCCAGCAGCAATCACATGGGGCAACAAGAGACCCAGTACTTC.